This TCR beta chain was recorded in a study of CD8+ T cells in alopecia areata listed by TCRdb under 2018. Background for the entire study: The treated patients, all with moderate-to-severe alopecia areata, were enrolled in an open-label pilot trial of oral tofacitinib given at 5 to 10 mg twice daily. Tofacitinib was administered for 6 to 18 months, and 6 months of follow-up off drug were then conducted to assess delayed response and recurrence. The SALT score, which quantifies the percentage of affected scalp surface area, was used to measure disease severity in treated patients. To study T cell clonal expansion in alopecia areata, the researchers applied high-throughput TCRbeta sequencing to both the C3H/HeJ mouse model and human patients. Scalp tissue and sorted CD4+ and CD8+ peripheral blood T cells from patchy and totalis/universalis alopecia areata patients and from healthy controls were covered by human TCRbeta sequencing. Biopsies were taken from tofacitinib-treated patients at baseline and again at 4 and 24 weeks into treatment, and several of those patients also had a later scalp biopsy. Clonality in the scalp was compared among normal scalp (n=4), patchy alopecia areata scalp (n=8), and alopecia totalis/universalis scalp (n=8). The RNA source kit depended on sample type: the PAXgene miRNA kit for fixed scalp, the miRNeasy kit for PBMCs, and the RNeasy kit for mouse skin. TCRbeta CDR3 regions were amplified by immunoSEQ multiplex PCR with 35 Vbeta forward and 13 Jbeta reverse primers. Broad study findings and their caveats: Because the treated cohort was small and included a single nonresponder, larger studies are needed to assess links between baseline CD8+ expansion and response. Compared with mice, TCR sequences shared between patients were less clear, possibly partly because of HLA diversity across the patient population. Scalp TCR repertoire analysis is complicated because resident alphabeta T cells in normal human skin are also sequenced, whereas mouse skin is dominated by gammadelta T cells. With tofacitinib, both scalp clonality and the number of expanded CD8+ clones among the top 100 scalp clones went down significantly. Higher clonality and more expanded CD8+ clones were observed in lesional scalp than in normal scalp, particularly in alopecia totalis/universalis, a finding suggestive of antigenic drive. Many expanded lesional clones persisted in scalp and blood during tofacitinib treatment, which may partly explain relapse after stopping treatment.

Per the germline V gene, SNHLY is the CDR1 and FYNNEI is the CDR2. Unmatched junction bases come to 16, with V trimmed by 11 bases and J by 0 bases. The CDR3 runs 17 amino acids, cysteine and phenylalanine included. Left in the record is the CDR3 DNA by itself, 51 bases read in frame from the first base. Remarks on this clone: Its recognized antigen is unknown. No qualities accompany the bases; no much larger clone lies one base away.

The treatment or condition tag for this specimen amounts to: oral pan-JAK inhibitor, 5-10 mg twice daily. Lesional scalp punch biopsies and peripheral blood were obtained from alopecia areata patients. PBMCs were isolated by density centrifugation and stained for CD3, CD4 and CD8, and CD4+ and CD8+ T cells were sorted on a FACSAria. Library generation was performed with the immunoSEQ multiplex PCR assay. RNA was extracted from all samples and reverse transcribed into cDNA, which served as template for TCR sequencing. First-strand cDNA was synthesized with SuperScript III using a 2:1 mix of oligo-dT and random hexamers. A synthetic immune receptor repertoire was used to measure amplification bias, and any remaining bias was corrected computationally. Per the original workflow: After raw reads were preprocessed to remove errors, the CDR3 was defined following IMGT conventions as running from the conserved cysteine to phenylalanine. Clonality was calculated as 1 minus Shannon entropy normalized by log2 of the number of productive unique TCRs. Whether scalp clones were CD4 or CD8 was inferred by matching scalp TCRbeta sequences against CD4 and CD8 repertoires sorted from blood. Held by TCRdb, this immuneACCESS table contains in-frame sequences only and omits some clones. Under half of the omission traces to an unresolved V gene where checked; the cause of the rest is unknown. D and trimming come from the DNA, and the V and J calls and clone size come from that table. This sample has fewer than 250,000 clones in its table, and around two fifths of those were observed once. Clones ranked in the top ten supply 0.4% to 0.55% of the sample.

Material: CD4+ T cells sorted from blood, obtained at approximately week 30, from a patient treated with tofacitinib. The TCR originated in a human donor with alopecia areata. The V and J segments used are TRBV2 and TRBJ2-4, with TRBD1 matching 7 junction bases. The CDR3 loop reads CAAAKGGSPLAKNIQYF. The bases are TGTGCCGCCGCGAAAGGGGGCAGTCCCTTAGCCAAAAACATTCAGTACTTC.